This T cell receptor beta chain originates from a study of CD8+CD57+ T cells in acquired aplastic anemia. Deletions cut 3 bases from V and 7 bases from J, with 13 bases between. Germline CDR1 reads SEHNR; CDR2 reads FQNEAQ (reference sequence). This CDR3 is built from 13 residues. Only patients with CD8+CD57+ cell expansion on flow cytometry were chosen for sequencing. Genomic DNA, the template, was used for profiling of the TCR beta VDJ and CDR3. TCRdb recomputed calls from the reads with MiXCR, one row per CDR3 protein. The data show under 350,000 distinct CDR3 sequences, roughly 59% seen once. Sequenced material: sorted CD4+, CD8+, or CD8+CD57+ T cells (not recorded which) from PBMCs. This clonotype was obtained from a human donor with aplastic anemia. The V call is TRBV7-9, the J call TRBJ2-7; D is perhaps TRBD1 (5 bases). The chain's CDR3 is CASSFGQTGEQYF. The CDR3 DNA reads as TGTGCCAGCAGCTTTGGACAAACCGGGGAGCAGTACTTC.